This record looks at one TCR beta chain sequence and its context. This CDR3 spans 14 amino acids. The germline V gene has CDR1 SQVTM and CDR2 ANQGSEA. The V segment lost 0 bases and the J segment 13 bases; nucleotides outside the gene matches: 12. The source of the sample is a study of T-cell reconstitution after alpha-beta-depleted transplantation in children. The library targeted TCRbeta and was prepared with unique molecular identifiers. One entry per CDR3 protein, called by TCRdb with MiXCR from the PCR reads. The data contain roughly 420,000 distinct CDR3 sequences, under 20% of them singletons. The genes are TRBV29-1 and TRBJ2-1, with TRBD2 identical over 7 bases. Here the sequenced sample was PBMCs, mostly from graft donor cells, taken 360 days after TCRalphabeta/CD19-depleted stem cell transplant. The clonotype was recovered from a boy under two years old who had a stem cell transplant for Wiskott-Aldrich syndrome, so the T cells may come from the graft donor. The CDR3 nucleotides read TGCAGCGTTGAAGATACGCCTTTCCCGGGGGGACAGTTCTTC. Translation: CSVEDTPFPGGQFF.